These T cell receptor beta chains were read from a single sample in a study of T cells after posttransplantation cyclophosphamide. Assay used: immunoSEQ multiplex PCR; TCRdb lists only in-frame clones, some missing. The table records approximately 2,500 clones without singletons, the ten largest covering about 24%. Sequencing was performed on PBMCs, taken after an allogeneic stem cell transplant with post-transplant cyclophosphamide. The receptors come from a female patient aged 55-70 years who received an allogeneic stem cell transplant from an unrelated donor, was CMV-positive, and had acute GVHD only. Some T cells here may be from the graft donor. The CDR3 runs from the conserved cysteine through the conserved F or W. The D gene is left open where the match is weak. Size is stated as once, few or many counts, or a class when the clone is expanded.

j_call: TRBJ2-3; v_call: TRBV6-4; d_call: -; clone_size: many; cdr3_length: 12; cdr3_nt: TGTGCCAGCAGTGACGGCGGGGATACGCAGTATTTT; cdr3_aa: CASSDGGDTQYF
j_call: TRBJ2-3; v_call: TRBV6-2/TRBV6-3; d_call: TRBD2; clone_size: few; cdr3_length: 16; cdr3_nt: TGTGCCAGCAGTTACATGGCTAGCGGGAGTGCAGATACGCAGTATTTT; cdr3_aa: CASSYMASGSADTQYF
j_call: TRBJ1-5; v_call: TRBV30; d_call: TRBD1; clone_size: many; cdr3_length: 15; cdr3_nt: TGTGCCTGGAGTTCCCTCAGGGGGCCTGGCCAGCCCCAGCATTTT; cdr3_aa: CAWSSLRGPGQPQHF
j_call: TRBJ1-1; v_call: TRBV6-1; d_call: TRBD1; clone_size: medium-sized; cdr3_length: 14; cdr3_nt: TGTGCCAGCAGTGAAGAGGGGACAGCGACTGAAGCTTTCTTT; cdr3_aa: CASSEEGTATEAFF
j_call: TRBJ2-7; v_call: TRBV30; d_call: -; clone_size: few; cdr3_length: 14; cdr3_nt: TGTGCCTGGAGTTCATGGACAGTGTCCTACGAGCAGTACTTC; cdr3_aa: CAWSSWTVSYEQYF
j_call: TRBJ1-1; v_call: TRBV13; d_call: -; clone_size: many; cdr3_length: 13; cdr3_nt: TGTGCCAGCAGCTTCTTGTCTAACACTGAAGCTTTCTTT; cdr3_aa: CASSFLSNTEAFF
j_call: TRBJ1-5; v_call: TRBV27; d_call: -; clone_size: many; cdr3_length: 15; cdr3_nt: TGTGCCAGCAGGCCACGGGGGGGGAGCAATCAGCCCCAGCATTTT; cdr3_aa: CASRPRGGSNQPQHF
j_call: TRBJ1-4; v_call: TRBV7-2; d_call: -; clone_size: many; cdr3_length: 14; cdr3_nt: TGTGCCAGCAGCTTAGGAAGGGGTAGGGAAAAACTGTTTTTT; cdr3_aa: CASSLGRGREKLFF
j_call: TRBJ2-2; v_call: TRBV5-4; d_call: -; clone_size: many; cdr3_length: 15; cdr3_nt: TGTGCTTCACATCCCGCCGACAGATCCACCGGGGAGCTGTTTTTT; cdr3_aa: CASHPADRSTGELFF
j_call: TRBJ1-2; v_call: TRBV7-9; d_call: -; clone_size: medium-sized; cdr3_length: 15; cdr3_nt: TGTGCCAGCAGCCAGGCCCCCCCCGGGGACTATGGCTACACCTTC; cdr3_aa: CASSQAPPGDYGYTF
j_call: TRBJ2-7; v_call: TRBV4-3; d_call: -; clone_size: many; cdr3_length: 12; cdr3_nt: TGCGCCAGCAGCCAAAGCGGCTACGAGCAGTACTTC; cdr3_aa: CASSQSGYEQYF
j_call: TRBJ2-7; v_call: TRBV7-3; d_call: -; clone_size: many; cdr3_length: 14; cdr3_nt: TGTGCCAGCAGCCAAAACCCGGGGATCGGCGAGCAGTACTTC; cdr3_aa: CASSQNPGIGEQYF
j_call: TRBJ2-3; v_call: TRBV5-5; d_call: -; clone_size: many; cdr3_length: 14; cdr3_nt: TGTGCCAGCAGCTTGGCCCCCCTCGCAGATACGCAGTATTTT; cdr3_aa: CASSLAPLADTQYF
j_call: TRBJ1-1; v_call: TRBV28; d_call: -; clone_size: medium-sized; cdr3_length: 14; cdr3_nt: TGTGCCAGCAGTCCCAGGGTCGAGAACACTGAAGCTTTCTTT; cdr3_aa: CASSPRVENTEAFF
j_call: TRBJ2-3; v_call: TRBV5-4; d_call: TRBD2; clone_size: many; cdr3_length: 15; cdr3_nt: TGTGCCAGCAGCTCTAGCGGGGGGGCCGAAGATACGCAGTATTTT; cdr3_aa: CASSSSGGAEDTQYF
j_call: TRBJ1-1; v_call: TRBV5-1; d_call: -; clone_size: many; cdr3_length: 13; cdr3_nt: TGCGCCAGCAGAATTGAACTCGGACAAGAAGCTTTCTTT; cdr3_aa: CASRIELGQEAFF
j_call: TRBJ2-1; v_call: TRBV5-6; d_call: -; clone_size: many; cdr3_length: 16; cdr3_nt: TGTGCCAGCAGCTCGATAATAAGCAAACGGTACAATGAGCAGTTCTTC; cdr3_aa: CASSSIISKRYNEQFF
j_call: TRBJ1-1; v_call: TRBV6-2/TRBV6-3; d_call: -; clone_size: medium-sized; cdr3_length: 17; cdr3_nt: TGTGCCAGCAGTCTATTACAGGCGTGGGTAGGCGACACTGAAGCTTTCTTT; cdr3_aa: CASSLLQAWVGDTEAFF
j_call: TRBJ2-7; v_call: TRBV20-1; d_call: -; clone_size: many; cdr3_length: 11; cdr3_nt: TGCAGTGCCAGTCCCAACTACGAGCAGTACTTC; cdr3_aa: CSASPNYEQYF
j_call: TRBJ2-7; v_call: TRBV7-2; d_call: -; clone_size: many; cdr3_length: 12; cdr3_nt: TGTGCCAGCAGCTTAAAGGCCTACGAGCAGTACTTC; cdr3_aa: CASSLKAYEQYF
j_call: TRBJ2-2; v_call: TRBV5-6; d_call: TRBD2; clone_size: many; cdr3_length: 16; cdr3_nt: TGTGCCAGCAACTTTAAAGCGGGAGCGAACACCGGGGAGCTGTTTTTT; cdr3_aa: CASNFKAGANTGELFF
j_call: TRBJ1-6; v_call: TRBV28; d_call: TRBD1; clone_size: many; cdr3_length: 16; cdr3_nt: TGTGCCAGCAGTTTTCTGGGGCAGGGGGCTGATTCACCCCTCCACTTT; cdr3_aa: CASSFLGQGADSPLHF
j_call: TRBJ2-1; v_call: TRBV2; d_call: TRBD2; clone_size: many; cdr3_length: 15; cdr3_nt: TGTGCCAGCAGTGTAGTACTAGCGGGGGGCAATGAGCAGTTCTTC; cdr3_aa: CASSVVLAGGNEQFF
j_call: TRBJ2-7; v_call: TRBV18; d_call: -; clone_size: medium-sized; cdr3_length: 13; cdr3_nt: TGTGCCAGCTCAACGGGTCGCACCTACGAGCAGTACTTC; cdr3_aa: CASSTGRTYEQYF
j_call: TRBJ2-4; v_call: TRBV28; d_call: -; clone_size: many; cdr3_length: 14; cdr3_nt: TGTGCCAGCAGTTTTTTAGCCAGGGCGAACATTCAGTACTTC; cdr3_aa: CASSFLARANIQYF
j_call: TRBJ1-3; v_call: TRBV5-5; d_call: -; clone_size: many; cdr3_length: 18; cdr3_nt: TGTGCCAGCAGCCCCAGTCCTTGGCAACAGAGCTCTGGAAACACCATATATTTT; cdr3_aa: CASSPSPWQQSSGNTIYF
j_call: TRBJ2-5; v_call: TRBV19; d_call: -; clone_size: many; cdr3_length: 15; cdr3_nt: TGTGCCAGTAGTATAGATAACCAGGGGCGAGAGACCCAGTACTTC; cdr3_aa: CASSIDNQGRETQYF
j_call: TRBJ2-1; v_call: TRBV11-3; d_call: TRBD2; clone_size: many; cdr3_length: 15; cdr3_nt: TGTGCCAGCAGCTTAGGCGGACTAGCAGGAAATGAGCAGTTCTTC; cdr3_aa: CASSLGGLAGNEQFF
j_call: TRBJ2-2; v_call: TRBV18; d_call: TRBD2; clone_size: many; cdr3_length: 18; cdr3_nt: TGTGCCAGCTCACCAATTCCAGCGGGAGGGGCCGTGACCGGGGAGCTGTTTTTT; cdr3_aa: CASSPIPAGGAVTGELFF
j_call: TRBJ2-1; v_call: TRBV7-9; d_call: -; clone_size: many; cdr3_length: 11; cdr3_nt: TGTGCCAGCAGCATCGGGGATGAGCAGTTCTTC; cdr3_aa: CASSIGDEQFF
j_call: TRBJ1-4; v_call: TRBV5-4; d_call: -; clone_size: many; cdr3_length: 14; cdr3_nt: TGTGCCAGCAGCCCGTTTACCAACGGGGAAAAACTGTTTTTT; cdr3_aa: CASSPFTNGEKLFF
j_call: TRBJ1-4; v_call: TRBV6-5; d_call: -; clone_size: many; cdr3_length: 15; cdr3_nt: TGTGCCAGCAGTTACTCGGGGAGGGGTGATGAAAAACTGTTTTTT; cdr3_aa: CASSYSGRGDEKLFF
j_call: TRBJ2-5; v_call: TRBV5-4; d_call: -; clone_size: many; cdr3_length: 14; cdr3_nt: TGTGCCAGCAGCCCGACAGGCCCCCAAGAGACCCAGTACTTC; cdr3_aa: CASSPTGPQETQYF
j_call: TRBJ1-1; v_call: TRBV4-2; d_call: TRBD1; clone_size: many; cdr3_length: 16; cdr3_nt: TGTGCCAGCAGCCAAGATTACAGGGGGCTGGTCGCTGAAGCTTTCTTT; cdr3_aa: CASSQDYRGLVAEAFF
j_call: TRBJ2-2; v_call: TRBV11-3; d_call: TRBD2; clone_size: many; cdr3_length: 14; cdr3_nt: TGTGCCAGCAATTGGGGAGGGGACACCGGGGAGCTGTTTTTT; cdr3_aa: CASNWGGDTGELFF
j_call: TRBJ2-2; v_call: TRBV10-3; d_call: TRBD2; clone_size: medium-sized; cdr3_length: 16; cdr3_nt: TGTGCCATCAGTGAGTCGGGACTAGTAAGCACCGGGGAGCTGTTTTTT; cdr3_aa: CAISESGLVSTGELFF